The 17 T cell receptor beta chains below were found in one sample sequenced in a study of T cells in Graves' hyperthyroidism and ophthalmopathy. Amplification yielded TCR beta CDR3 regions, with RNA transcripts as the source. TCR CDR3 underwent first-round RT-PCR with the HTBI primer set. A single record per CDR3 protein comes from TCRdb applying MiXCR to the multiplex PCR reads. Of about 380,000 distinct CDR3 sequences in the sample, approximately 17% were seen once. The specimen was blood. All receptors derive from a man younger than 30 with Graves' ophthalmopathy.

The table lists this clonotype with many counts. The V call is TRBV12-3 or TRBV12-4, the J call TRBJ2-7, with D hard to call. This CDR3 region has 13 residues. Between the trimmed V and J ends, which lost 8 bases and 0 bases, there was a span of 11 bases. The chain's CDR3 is CASGQMSSYEQYF. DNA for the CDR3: TGTGCCAGCGGCCAAATGAGCTCCTACGAGCAGTACTTC.

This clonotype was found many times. In DNA form, the CDR3 reads TGTGCCAGCAGCCCTGAGGGGGAGGAGACCCAGTACTTC. Its protein is CASSPEGEETQYF. The chain couples TRBV3-1 to TRBJ2-5, with a weak D call TRBD1 (6 bases). Germline values: CDR1 LGHDT, CDR2 YNNKEL (reference sequence). CDR3 size: 13 residues. V was trimmed by 4 bases and J by 5 bases, leaving 11 bases between them.

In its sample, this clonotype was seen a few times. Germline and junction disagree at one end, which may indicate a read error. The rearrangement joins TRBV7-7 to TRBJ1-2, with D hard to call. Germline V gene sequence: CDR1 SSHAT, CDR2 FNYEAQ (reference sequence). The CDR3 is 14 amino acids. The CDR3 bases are TGTGCTAGCACGGGCCTACGGTCTAACTATGGCTACACCTTC. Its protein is CASTGLRSNYGYTF.

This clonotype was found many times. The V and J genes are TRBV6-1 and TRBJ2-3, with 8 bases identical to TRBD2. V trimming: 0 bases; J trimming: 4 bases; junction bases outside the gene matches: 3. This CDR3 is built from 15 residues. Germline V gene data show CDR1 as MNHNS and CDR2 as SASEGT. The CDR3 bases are TGTGCCAGCAGTGAAGCTGACGGGGGGGCAGATACGCAGTATTTT. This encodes CASSEADGGADTQYF.

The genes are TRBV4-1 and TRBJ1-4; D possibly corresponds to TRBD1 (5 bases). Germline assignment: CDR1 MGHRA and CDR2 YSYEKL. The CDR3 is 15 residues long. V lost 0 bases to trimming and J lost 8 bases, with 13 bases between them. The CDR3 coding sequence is TGCGCCAGCAGCCAAGATCGGCAGGGCCGGGAAAAACTGTTTTTT. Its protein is CASSQDRQGREKLFF.

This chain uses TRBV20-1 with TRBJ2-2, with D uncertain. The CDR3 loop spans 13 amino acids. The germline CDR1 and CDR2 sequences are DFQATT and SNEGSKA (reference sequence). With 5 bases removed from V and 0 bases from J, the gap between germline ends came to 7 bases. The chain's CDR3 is CSAPQTNTGELFF. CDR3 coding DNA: TGCAGTGCTCCTCAGACGAACACCGGGGAGCTGTTTTTT.

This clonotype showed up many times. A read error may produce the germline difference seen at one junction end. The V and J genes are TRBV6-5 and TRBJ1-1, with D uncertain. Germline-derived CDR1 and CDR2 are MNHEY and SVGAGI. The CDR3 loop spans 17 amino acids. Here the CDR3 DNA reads TGTGCCAGCAGTTACTCTGCAGGCCGGCTCCTGAAGACTGAAGCTTTCTTT. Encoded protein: CASSYSAGRLLKTEAFF.

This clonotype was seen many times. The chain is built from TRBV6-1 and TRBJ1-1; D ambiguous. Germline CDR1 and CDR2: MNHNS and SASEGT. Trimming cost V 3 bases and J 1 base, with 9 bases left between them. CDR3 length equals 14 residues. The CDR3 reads CASSDKRQNTEAFF. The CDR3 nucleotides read TGTGCCAGCAGTGACAAACGACAGAACACTGAAGCTTTCTTT.

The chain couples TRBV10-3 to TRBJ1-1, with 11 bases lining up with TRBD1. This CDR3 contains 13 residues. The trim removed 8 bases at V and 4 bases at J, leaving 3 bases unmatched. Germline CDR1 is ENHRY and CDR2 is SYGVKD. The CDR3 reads CAIAGTGGTEAFF. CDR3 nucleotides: TGTGCCATCGCCGGGACAGGGGGCACTGAAGCTTTCTTT.

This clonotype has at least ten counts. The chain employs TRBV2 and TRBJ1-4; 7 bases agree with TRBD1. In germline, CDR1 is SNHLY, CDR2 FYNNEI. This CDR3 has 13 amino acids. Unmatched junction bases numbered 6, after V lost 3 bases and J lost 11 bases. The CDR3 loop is CASSDQGGEKLFF. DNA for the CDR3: TGTGCCAGCAGTGACCAGGGGGGGGAGAAACTGTTTTTT.

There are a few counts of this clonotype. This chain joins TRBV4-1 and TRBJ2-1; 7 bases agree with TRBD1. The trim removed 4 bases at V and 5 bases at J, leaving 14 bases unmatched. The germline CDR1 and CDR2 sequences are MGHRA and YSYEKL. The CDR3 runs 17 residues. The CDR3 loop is CASSPRPGQGTDNEQFF. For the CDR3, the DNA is TGCGCCAGCAGCCCTCGCCCCGGGCAAGGGACAGACAATGAGCAGTTCTTC.

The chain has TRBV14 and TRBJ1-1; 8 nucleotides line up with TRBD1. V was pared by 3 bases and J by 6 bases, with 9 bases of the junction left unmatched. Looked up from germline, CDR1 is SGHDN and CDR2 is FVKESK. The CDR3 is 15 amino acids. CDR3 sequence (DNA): TGTGCCAGCAGCCAGGCCCCAGGGGGCGAACCTGAAGCTTTCTTT. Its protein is CASSQAPGGEPEAFF.

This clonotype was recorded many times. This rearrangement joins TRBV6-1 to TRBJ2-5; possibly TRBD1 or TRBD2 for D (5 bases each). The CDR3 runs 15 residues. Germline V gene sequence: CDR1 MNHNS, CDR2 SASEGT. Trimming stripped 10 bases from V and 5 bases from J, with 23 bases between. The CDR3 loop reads CATNSGAQAGETQYF. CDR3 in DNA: TGTGCCACCAACTCCGGGGCTCAAGCTGGGGAGACCCAGTACTTC.

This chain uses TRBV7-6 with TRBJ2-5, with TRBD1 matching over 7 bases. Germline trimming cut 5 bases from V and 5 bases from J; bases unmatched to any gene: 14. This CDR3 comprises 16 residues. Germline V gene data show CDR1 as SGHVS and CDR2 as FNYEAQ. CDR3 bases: TGTGCCAGCAGCCCAGGGGGTCACCCCGGTAGGGAGACCCAGTACTTC. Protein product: CASSPGGHPGRETQYF. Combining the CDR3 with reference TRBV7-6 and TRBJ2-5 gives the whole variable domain GAGVSQSPRYKVTKRGQDVALRCDPISGHVSLYWYRQALGQGPEFLTYFNYEAQQDKSGLPNDRFSAERPEGSISTLTIQRTEQRDSAMYRCASSPGGHPGRETQYFGPGTRLLVL.

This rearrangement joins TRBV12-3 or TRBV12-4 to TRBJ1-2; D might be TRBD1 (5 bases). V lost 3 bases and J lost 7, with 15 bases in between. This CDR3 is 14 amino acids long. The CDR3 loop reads CASSFGGLPVGYTF. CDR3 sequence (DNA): TGTGCCAGCAGTTTTGGGGGTTTACCCGTTGGCTACACCTTC.

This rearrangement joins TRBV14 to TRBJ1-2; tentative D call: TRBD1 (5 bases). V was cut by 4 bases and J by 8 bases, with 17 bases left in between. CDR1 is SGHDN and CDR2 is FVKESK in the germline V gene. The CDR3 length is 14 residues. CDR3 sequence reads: CASSLRAGPEGYTF. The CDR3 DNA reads TGTGCCAGCAGCCTGAGAGCAGGGCCGGAGGGCTACACCTTC.

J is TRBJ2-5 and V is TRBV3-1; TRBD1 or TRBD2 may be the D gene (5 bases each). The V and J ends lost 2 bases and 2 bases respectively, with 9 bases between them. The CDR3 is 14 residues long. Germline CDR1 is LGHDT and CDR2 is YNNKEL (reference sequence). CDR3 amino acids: CASSQNWGQETQYF. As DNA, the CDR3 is TGTGCCAGCAGCCAAAATTGGGGGCAAGAGACCCAGTACTTC.